The rows below give T cell receptor beta chains drawn from one sample of a study of response to subunit inactivated influenza vaccine. TCRdb reanalysed the RT-PCR reads using MiXCR and keeps one entry per CDR3 protein. The sample lists 710,000 or so distinct CDR3 sequences, around 14% occurring once. Sequenced here: PBMCs from blood, sampled 11 to 12 days after vaccination. All receptors come from a man aged 50 to 59 who received an inactivated influenza vaccine. CDR3s include the opening cysteine and the closing phenylalanine or tryptophan. A D gene is named only where the DNA matches it firmly. Not all rows give a size; the values are once, few, many and, for expanded clones, a class.

size	D	V	J	CDR3	DNA
few	TRBD2	TRBV4-2	TRBJ2-3	CASSQAPRTSGGAFPQNTQYF	TGTGCCAGCAGCCAAGCCCCGCGGACTAGCGGGGGCGCCTTCCCGCAAAATACGCAGTATTTT
few	TRBD2	TRBV7-2	TRBJ2-4	CASSSNLAGGQTIQYF	TGTGCCAGCAGCTCCAACTTAGCGGGGGGGCAGACCATTCAGTACTTC
few	-	TRBV11-1	TRBJ1-3	CASSLNSGTVSGNTIYF	TGTGCCAGCAGCTTAAATTCGGGGACGGTCTCTGGAAACACCATATATTTT
-	TRBD2	TRBV20-1	TRBJ2-7	CSARDEATSGRSEQYF	TGCAGTGCTAGAGATGAGGCCACTAGCGGGAGATCCGAGCAGTACTTC
few	-	TRBV2	TRBJ2-1	CASSLGPLGNEQFF	TGTGCCAGCAGTTTGGGACCCCTCGGCAATGAGCAGTTCTTC
-	-	TRBV12-3/TRBV12-4	TRBJ2-2	CASSPRAAGELFF	TGTGCCAGCAGTCCGCGGGCCGCCGGGGAGCTGTTTTTT
-	-	TRBV14	TRBJ2-1	CASSQLAGRNEQFF	TGTGCCAGCAGCCAATTGGCAGGAAGGAATGAGCAGTTCTTC
-	TRBD1	TRBV20-1	TRBJ2-7	CSARPADRGNYEQYF	TGCAGTGCTCGCCCCGCGGACAGGGGTAACTACGAGCAGTACTTC
-	TRBD2	TRBV29-1	TRBJ2-1	CSVTGRAFDEQFF	TGCAGCGTTACCGGGAGGGCCTTCGATGAGCAGTTCTTC
-	TRBD1	TRBV20-1	TRBJ2-5	CSASLSTGSETQYF	TGCAGTGCTAGTCTTTCGACAGGGTCTGAGACCCAGTACTTC
few	TRBD1	TRBV5-1	TRBJ2-7	CASSHSGGTGGYEQYF	TGCGCCAGCAGCCACTCAGGGGGGACAGGGGGCTACGAGCAGTACTTC
-	-	TRBV15	TRBJ2-5	CATQRGSHKETQYF	TGTGCCACCCAGAGGGGCAGCCACAAAGAGACCCAGTACTTC
-	TRBD1	TRBV20-1	TRBJ1-6	CSAWTGSGPLHF	TGCAGTGCCTGGACAGGGAGTGGACCCCTCCACTTT
-	-	TRBV29-1	TRBJ2-3	CSVEVAGQGMTDTQYF	TGCAGCGTTGAAGTAGCTGGGCAGGGGATGACAGATACGCAGTATTTT
few	-	TRBV6-5	TRBJ2-2	CASSYLFDGFLGHTGELFF	TGTGCCAGCAGTTACCTATTCGATGGGTTCTTGGGGCACACCGGGGAGCTGTTTTTT
few	-	TRBV29-1	TRBJ1-2	CSVEVSRPGYTF	TGCAGCGTTGAGGTTTCTCGTCCCGGCTACACCTTC
few	-	TRBV30	TRBJ2-7	CAWSAGLNYEQYF	TGTGCCTGGAGTGCGGGACTTAACTACGAGCAGTACTTC
-	-	TRBV5-1	TRBJ1-1	CASSLEVWGAAFF	TGCGCCAGCAGCTTGGAGGTGTGGGGAGCAGCTTTCTTT
-	TRBD2	TRBV4-3	TRBJ2-1	CASSQEGTSYYEQFF	TGCGCCAGCAGCCAAGAAGGGACTAGTTACTATGAGCAGTTCTTC
-	-	TRBV5-1	TRBJ1-5	CASSLGAGRFQPQHF	TGCGCCAGCAGCTTGGGGGCAGGTAGGTTCCAGCCCCAGCATTTT
-	-	TRBV29-1	TRBJ1-1	CSVLETGSTTEAFF	TGCAGCGTCTTAGAGACCGGGAGCACCACTGAAGCTTTCTTT
-	TRBD2	TRBV20-1	TRBJ2-3	CSARALAGAGGQYF	TGCAGTGCTAGAGCTCTAGCGGGGGCCGGGGGGCAGTATTTT
-	TRBD2	TRBV5-1	TRBJ2-1	CASSLGRLAGGMAYNEQFF	TGCGCCAGCAGCTTGGGGAGACTAGCGGGGGGTATGGCCTACAATGAGCAGTTCTTC
few	-	TRBV20-1	TRBJ2-1	CSARPSLLTSDEQFF	TGCAGTGCTAGACCCTCCCTCCTCACTAGTGATGAGCAGTTCTTC
-	-	TRBV15	TRBJ1-6	CATSRDSGNSPLHF	TGTGCCACCAGCAGGGACAGCGGGAATTCACCCCTCCACTTT
-	-	TRBV15	TRBJ2-6	CATSRDSGSGANVLTF	TGTGCCACCAGCAGAGATTCGGGCTCTGGGGCCAACGTCCTGACTTTC
few	TRBD1	TRBV12-3/TRBV12-4	TRBJ2-1	CASSRTGGVYEQFF	TGTGCCAGCAGTCGGACAGGGGGCGTTTATGAGCAGTTCTTC
few	-	TRBV6-2/TRBV6-3	TRBJ1-2	CASSGMDRGYTF	TGTGCCAGTAGTGGTATGGATCGGGGCTACACCTTC
few	-	TRBV29-1	TRBJ1-2	CSVGVLDFGYTF	TGCAGCGTTGGTGTGCTGGATTTCGGCTACACCTTC
few	-	TRBV12-3/TRBV12-4	TRBJ2-7	CASSRGYTSYEQYF	TGTGCCAGTTCGAGGGGATACACCTCCTACGAGCAGTACTTC
-	TRBD1	TRBV20-1	TRBJ1-2	CSARDLGQGGNGYTF	TGCAGTGCTAGAGACCTCGGACAGGGTGGAAATGGCTACACCTTC
few	TRBD1	TRBV6-2/TRBV6-3	TRBJ2-5	CASSSPGQGDQETQYF	TGTGCCAGCAGTTCCCCCGGACAGGGAGACCAAGAGACCCAGTACTTC
few	-	TRBV7-2	TRBJ2-5	CASSLVGAKETQYF	TGTGCCAGCAGCTTGGTGGGTGCCAAAGAGACCCAGTACTTC
many	-	TRBV4-3	TRBJ2-1	CASSQAGVSYNEQFF	TGCGCCAGCAGCCAAGCAGGGGTCTCCTACAATGAGCAGTTCTTC
-	-	TRBV3-1	TRBJ2-7	CASSQDLGNSPYEQYF	TGTGCCAGCAGCCAAGATTTAGGGAATAGTCCATACGAGCAGTACTTC
-	-	TRBV4-2	TRBJ2-2	CASSQERELFF	TGTGCCAGCAGCCAAGAGCGAGAGCTGTTTTTT
-	-	TRBV12-3/TRBV12-4	TRBJ2-7	CASSFFSGVVPYEQYF	TGTGCCAGCAGTTTTTTCTCAGGGGTCGTTCCCTACGAGCAGTACTTC
-	TRBD2	TRBV3-1	TRBJ2-7	CASSPGGGLAGVEQYF	TGTGCCAGCAGCCCCGGAGGAGGACTAGCGGGAGTCGAGCAGTACTTC
-	TRBD2	TRBV2	TRBJ2-1	CARRAGNEQFF	TGTGCCAGAAGAGCGGGAAATGAGCAGTTCTTC
many	TRBD1	TRBV29-1	TRBJ2-4	CSVVGQATLAKNIQYF	TGCAGCGTTGTGGGACAGGCGACACTAGCCAAAAACATTCAGTACTTC
few	-	TRBV4-3	TRBJ2-3	CASSQGAGLAVTDTQYF	TGCGCCAGCAGCCAAGGCGCGGGGTTGGCAGTAACAGATACGCAGTATTTT
few	-	TRBV9	TRBJ2-3	CASSVGAGTDTQYF	TGTGCCAGCAGCGTAGGAGCAGGCACAGATACGCAGTATTTT
-	-	TRBV7-9	TRBJ2-2	CASYSGGELFF	TGTGCCAGCTATTCTGGCGGGGAGCTGTTTTTT
-	TRBD1	TRBV7-2	TRBJ2-7	CASSLTPGQSYEQYF	TGTGCCAGCAGCTTGACTCCGGGACAGTCCTACGAGCAGTACTTC
-	-	TRBV6-5	TRBJ1-3	CASCYSLGSGNTIYF	TGTGCCAGCTGTTACTCTCTTGGTTCTGGAAACACCATATATTTT
few	-	TRBV5-5	TRBJ1-1	CASSFTLTVNTEAFF	TGTGCCAGCAGCTTTACTCTGACGGTGAACACTGAAGCTTTCTTT
-	-	TRBV6-5	TRBJ1-3	CATLTGNTIYF	TGTGCCACCCTAACTGGAAACACCATATATTTT
-	TRBD1	TRBV15	TRBJ1-4	CATSRETGGEKLFF	TGTGCCACCAGCAGAGAAACAGGGGGCGAAAAACTGTTTTTT
many	-	TRBV29-1	TRBJ2-7	CSVEAGSYEQYF	TGCAGCGTTGAAGCGGGCTCCTACGAGCAGTACTTC
-	TRBD1	TRBV5-1	TRBJ2-4	CASSDRGRGNIQYF	TGCGCCAGCAGCGACAGGGGGCGGGGAAACATTCAGTACTTC
many	-	TRBV7-2	TRBJ2-5	CASSLVSGAQYF	TGTGCCAGCAGCTTAGTGTCGGGGGCCCAGTACTTC
-	TRBD1	TRBV6-1	TRBJ1-2	CASSRQGPRYGYTF	TGTGCCAGCAGTCGACAGGGCCCGCGCTATGGCTACACCTTC
-	-	TRBV29-1	TRBJ2-3	CSVGEITSTDTQYF	TGCAGCGTTGGTGAGATCACAAGCACAGATACGCAGTATTTT
-	-	TRBV27	TRBJ2-5	CASSRVGVRETQYF	TGTGCCAGCAGCAGGGTGGGGGTAAGGGAGACCCAGTACTTC
-	-	TRBV20-1	TRBJ1-3	CSAGRGTPGNTIYF	TGCAGTGCCGGGAGGGGGACCCCTGGAAACACCATATATTTT
few	-	TRBV30	TRBJ1-4	CAWSVVATNEKLFF	TGTGCCTGGAGTGTAGTCGCAACTAATGAAAAACTGTTTTTT
-	TRBD1	TRBV6-1	TRBJ1-6	CASRNTGDNSPLHF	TGTGCCAGCAGGAACACAGGGGATAATTCACCCCTCCACTTT
-	-	TRBV10-3	TRBJ2-7	CAISESGGYTYEQYF	TGTGCCATCAGTGAATCGGGGGGCTATACCTACGAGCAGTACTTC
-	-	TRBV5-6	TRBJ2-3	CAISLGVTDTQYF	TGTGCCATCAGCTTAGGGGTCACAGATACGCAGTATTTT
many	-	TRBV13	TRBJ2-1	CASGVLANEQFF	TGTGCCAGCGGGGTATTGGCCAATGAGCAGTTCTTC